This TCR beta chain was documented in a study of blood T cell repertoires in COVID-19. Sequencing used immunoSEQ multiplex PCR; TCRdb keeps in-frame clones, though not all of them. This table has around 160,000 clones, 80% to 90% appearing once. The CDR3 has 17 residues. The V and J ends lost 5 bases and 1 base, in that order; junction bases with no gene match: 11. Germline CDR1 reads MDHEN; CDR2 reads SYDVKM. This clonotype was obtained from an older woman with COVID-19, enrolled during active disease. The sample consisted of peripheral blood. This rearrangement joins TRBV28 to TRBJ1-3; 7 bases line up with TRBD1. CDR3 loop: CASSTTGAPSSGNTIYF. In DNA, the CDR3 is TGTGCCAGCAGTACAACAGGGGCCCCGAGTTCTGGAAACACCATATATTTT. Looking up the rest from reference TRBV28 and TRBJ1-3 gives the full variable domain: DVKVTQSSRYLVKRTGEKVFLECVQDMDHENMFWYRQDPGLGLRLIYFSYDVKMKEKGDIPEGYSVSREKKERFSLILESASTNQTSMYLCASSTTGAPSSGNTIYFGEGSWLTVV.